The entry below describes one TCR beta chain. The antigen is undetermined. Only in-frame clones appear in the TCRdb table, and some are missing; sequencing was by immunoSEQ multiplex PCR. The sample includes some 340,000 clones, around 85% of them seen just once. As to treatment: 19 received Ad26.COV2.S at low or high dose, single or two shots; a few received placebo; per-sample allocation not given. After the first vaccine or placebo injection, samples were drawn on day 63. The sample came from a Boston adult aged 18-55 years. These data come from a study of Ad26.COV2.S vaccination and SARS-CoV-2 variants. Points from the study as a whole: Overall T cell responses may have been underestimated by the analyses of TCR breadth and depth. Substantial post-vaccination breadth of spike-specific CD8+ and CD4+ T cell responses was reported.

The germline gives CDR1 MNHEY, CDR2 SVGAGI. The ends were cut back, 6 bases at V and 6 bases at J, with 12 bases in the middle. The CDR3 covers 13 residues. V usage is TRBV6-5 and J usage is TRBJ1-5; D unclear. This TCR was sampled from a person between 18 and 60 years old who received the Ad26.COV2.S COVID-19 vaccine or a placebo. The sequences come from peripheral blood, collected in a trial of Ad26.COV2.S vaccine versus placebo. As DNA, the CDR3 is TGTGCCAGCAGCCCGTCGTTAGCTCAGCCCCAGCATTTT. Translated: CASSPSLAQPQHF.